This record covers a single T cell receptor (beta chain). The entry originates in a study of blood T cell repertoires in COVID-19. Study in general: There were acute and convalescent COVID-19 samples, and they came from the United States, Italy and Spain.

Profiled with immunoSEQ multiplex PCR; TCRdb holds only in-frame clones, not every one. This sample has under 250,000 clones, with about 79% found just once. Recovery among Cohort 3 donors was established by two negative PCRs, clearance, or symptom resolution. With V trimmed by 1 base and J by 4 bases, 5 bases remained unmatched. CDR1 is MDHEN, CDR2 SYDVKM, per germline. The CDR3 consists of 16 residues. The clonotype originates from a woman aged 55 to 70 who had recovered from COVID-19. The sequenced sample consisted of PBMCs or T cells enriched from blood (not recorded which). The V call is TRBV28, the J call TRBJ2-7, with TRBD1 matching over 12 bases. The CDR3 sequence: CASSLSGTGGEYEQYF. The CDR3 nucleotides are TGTGCCAGCAGTTTATCCGGGACAGGGGGCGAATACGAGCAGTACTTC.